These T cell receptor beta chains were read from a single sample in a study of T cell responses to AZD1222 COVID-19 vaccine. Repertoires were generated with immunoSEQ multiplex PCR, while TCRdb's copy carries only in-frame clones and drops some. Of fewer than 150,000 clones listed, under 85% are singletons. Here the sequenced sample was peripheral blood, taken on day 0 of AZD1222 vaccination. These receptors were taken from an adult in good health. The CDR3 runs from the conserved cysteine through the conserved F or W. Each record gives: V gene, clone size, D gene, J gene, CDR3 protein, CDR3 DNA. D genes are given only for firm matches. Clone size is given for some rows only: seen once, a few or many times, or a class if the clone is expanded.

TRBV3-1/TRBV3-2	-	-	TRBJ1-4	CASSQGLRLGLFF	TGTGCCAGCAGCCAAGGATTGCGGCTTGGACTGTTTTTT
TRBV7-9	-	-	TRBJ2-5	CASSSLAQETQYF	TGTGCCAGCAGCTCTCTGGCCCAAGAGACCCAGTACTTC
TRBV24-1	-	-	TRBJ1-2	CATSDPRIYGYTF	TGTGCCACCAGTGACCCGAGGATTTATGGCTACACCTTC
TRBV11-2	-	-	TRBJ2-7	CASSLAHLGPYF	TGTGCCAGCAGCTTAGCCCACCTCGGGCCGTACTTC
TRBV30	-	-	TRBJ2-1	CAWSRNNNEQFF	TGTGCCTGGAGTCGGAATAACAATGAGCAGTTCTTC
TRBV7-2	-	TRBD2	TRBJ2-3	CASSVLAGGAGTDTQYF	TGTGCCAGCAGCGTACTAGCGGGGGGGGCCGGCACAGATACGCAGTATTTT
TRBV7-2	-	-	TRBJ2-4	CASSLVGSSQNIQYF	TGTGCCAGCAGCTTAGTGGGTAGTTCCCAAAACATTCAGTACTTC
TRBV10-3	-	-	TRBJ2-7	CAISEDGEDRPYEQYF	TGTGCCATCAGTGAGGACGGGGAGGACAGGCCGTACGAGCAGTACTTC
TRBV6-5	-	TRBD1	TRBJ2-7	CASRDETGGAYEQYF	TGTGCCAGCAGGGACGAGACAGGGGGCGCGTACGAGCAGTACTTC
TRBV6-2/TRBV6-3	once	TRBD2	TRBJ2-1	CASSATEAGWNEQFF	TGTGCCAGCAGTGCGACAGAAGCGGGGTGGAATGAGCAGTTCTTC
TRBV4-1	-	TRBD2	TRBJ2-7	CASSQVSSGPYEQYF	TGCGCCAGCAGCCAAGTGTCTAGCGGGCCCTACGAGCAGTACTTC
TRBV7-8	-	TRBD1	TRBJ1-5	CASSFDRAKSNQHF	TGTGCCAGCAGTTTCGACAGGGCAAAGTCAAACCAGCATTTT
TRBV2	-	-	TRBJ2-1	CASSEAGLSYNEQFF	TGTGCCAGCAGTGAAGCGGGGTTGTCCTACAATGAGCAGTTCTTC
TRBV7-9	-	TRBD1	TRBJ2-7	CASSPPGQGGEEQYF	TGTGCCAGCAGCCCACCGGGACAGGGAGGTGAGGAGCAGTACTTC
TRBV19	-	-	TRBJ1-1	CASRTGHMNTEAFF	TGTGCCAGTAGGACCGGACACATGAACACTGAAGCTTTCTTT
TRBV7-7	-	-	TRBJ2-1	CASSLVGRRGGSYNEQFF	TGTGCTAGCAGCTTAGTTGGCCGGAGAGGGGGGTCCTACAATGAGCAGTTCTTC
TRBV18	-	-	TRBJ2-2	CASSRSGTGANTGELFF	TGTGCCAGCTCACGATCGGGTACGGGCGCGAACACCGGGGAGCTGTTTTTT
TRBV5-4	once	TRBD1	TRBJ2-6	CASSPGTGFSGANVLTF	TGTGCCAGCAGCCCAGGGACAGGGTTCTCTGGGGCCAACGTCCTGACTTTC
TRBV7-8	-	TRBD1	TRBJ1-2	CASSPRGRYGYTF	TGTGCCAGCAGTCCCAGGGGGAGATATGGCTACACCTTC
TRBV19	-	-	TRBJ1-1	CASSMGGNAFF	TGTGCCAGTAGTATGGGGGGAAATGCTTTCTTT
TRBV29-1	-	-	TRBJ1-1	CSAGTGGSEAFF	TGCAGCGCCGGGACGGGGGGCTCTGAAGCTTTCTTT
TRBV4-2	-	TRBD1	TRBJ1-6	CASSQADRVNSPLHF	TGTGCCAGCAGCCAAGCTGACAGGGTGAATTCACCCCTCCACTTT
TRBV27	-	-	TRBJ2-2	CASSSGGAGELFF	TGTGCCAGCAGTTCAGGGGGGGCCGGGGAGCTGTTTTTT
TRBV18	-	-	TRBJ2-3	CASSLDSLSVTQYF	TGTGCCAGCTCACTGGACTCTCTTTCAGTTACGCAGTATTTT
TRBV6-4	once	TRBD1	TRBJ1-2	CASSDSGQGTDGYTF	TGTGCCAGCAGTGACTCCGGACAGGGGACGGACGGCTACACCTTC
TRBV28	-	-	TRBJ1-1	CASSPGYQNTEAFF	TGTGCCAGCAGTCCAGGATACCAGAACACTGAAGCTTTCTTT
TRBV7-2	few	-	TRBJ2-7	CASSLQGSVAEQYF	TGTGCCAGCAGCTTACAGGGGTCTGTAGCCGAGCAGTACTTC
TRBV5-1	-	TRBD2	TRBJ2-1	CASSLGGTSGPRLGNEQFF	TGCGCCAGCAGCTTGGGAGGGACTAGCGGACCCCGACTCGGGAATGAGCAGTTCTTC
TRBV7-2	once	-	TRBJ2-6	CASSLGLVTSGANVLTF	TGTGCCAGCAGCTTGGGACTGGTTACCTCTGGGGCCAACGTCCTGACTTTC
TRBV18	-	-	TRBJ1-5	CASGAGAANQPQHF	TGTGCCAGCGGGGCGGGGGCGGCAAATCAGCCCCAGCATTTT
TRBV12-3/TRBV12-4	-	-	TRBJ1-4	CASSPGEKLFF	TGTGCCAGCTCCCCCGGAGAAAAACTGTTTTTT
TRBV19	-	TRBD1	TRBJ2-7	CASSIVRDSFYEQYF	TGTGCCAGTAGTATCGTCCGGGACAGTTTCTACGAGCAGTACTTC
TRBV6-5	-	-	TRBJ2-3	CASSYSYQGWADTQYF	TGTGCCAGCAGTTACTCCTATCAGGGTTGGGCAGATACGCAGTATTTT
TRBV7-9	-	-	TRBJ1-1	CASSLKQTNTEAFF	TGTGCCAGCAGCTTAAAACAGACGAACACTGAAGCTTTCTTT
TRBV7-9	-	-	TRBJ1-1	CASSPGPGLLNTEAFF	TGTGCCAGCAGCCCAGGACCTGGGTTGTTGAACACTGAAGCTTTCTTT
TRBV6-5	-	TRBD1	TRBJ2-7	CASRGQATYEQYF	TGTGCCAGCAGGGGACAGGCCACCTACGAGCAGTACTTC
TRBV7-6	once	-	TRBJ1-2	CASSLAEIYGYTF	TGTGCCAGCAGCTTAGCCGAAATCTATGGCTACACCTTC
TRBV7-2	-	-	TRBJ1-5	CASSLIPEGPQHF	TGTGCCAGCAGCTTAATCCCGGAAGGGCCCCAGCATTTT
TRBV5-1	-	TRBD1	TRBJ1-6	CASSPFGGDRGGNSPLHF	TGCGCCAGCAGCCCCTTTGGGGGAGACAGGGGTGGGAATTCACCCCTCCACTTT
TRBV27	-	-	TRBJ2-7	CASSLARRASYEQYF	TGTGCCAGCAGTTTAGCCCGAAGGGCGAGCTACGAGCAGTACTTC
TRBV7-8	few	TRBD2	TRBJ2-7	CASSLGRTSGRTYEQYF	TGTGCCAGCAGCTTAGGCAGGACTAGCGGGAGAACCTACGAGCAGTACTTC
TRBV5-1	once	-	TRBJ1-1	CASSPGWRSEAFF	TGCGCCAGCAGCCCGGGGTGGCGAAGTGAAGCTTTCTTT
TRBV6-2/TRBV6-3	-	-	TRBJ1-5	CASSHGGGQYPQHF	TGTGCCAGCAGCCACGGGGGGGGGCAATACCCCCAGCATTTT
TRBV6-5	-	TRBD2	TRBJ2-7	CALRSGAYPYEQYF	TGTGCCCTTCGGAGCGGGGCTTACCCCTACGAGCAGTACTTC
TRBV7-2	once	-	TRBJ1-2	CASSLGTTPRGYTF	TGTGCCAGCAGCTTAGGGACAACCCCGCGCGGCTACACCTTC
TRBV25-1	once	-	TRBJ2-1	CASSEGRGFLNEQFF	TGTGCCAGCAGTGAGGGGCGGGGATTCCTCAATGAACAGTTCTTC
TRBV5-1	-	TRBD1	TRBJ2-7	CASSFGDRSPLEQYF	TGCGCCAGCAGCTTCGGGGACAGGTCCCCCCTCGAGCAGTACTTC
TRBV3-1/TRBV3-2	once	-	TRBJ1-6	CASSQDFSRSYNSPLHF	TGTGCCAGCAGCCAAGATTTCAGTCGGTCCTATAATTCACCCCTCCACTTT
TRBV7-9	once	-	TRBJ2-3	CASSSPAGRSTDTQYF	TGTGCCAGCAGCTCACCGGCAGGGCGAAGCACAGATACGCAGTATTTT
TRBV10-3	-	TRBD2	TRBJ2-1	CAISETSGGYLYNEQFF	TGTGCCATCAGTGAGACTAGCGGGGGGTACTTGTACAATGAGCAGTTCTTC
TRBV27	once	-	TRBJ2-7	CASSFGGSYEQYF	TGTGCCAGCAGTTTCGGAGGATCCTACGAGCAGTACTTC
TRBV5-1	-	TRBD1	TRBJ2-1	CASPGQGYNEQFF	TGCGCCAGCCCGGGACAGGGGTACAATGAGCAGTTCTTC
TRBV7-2	-	-	TRBJ1-3	CASSLGPGEGHTIYF	TGTGCCAGCAGCTTGGGCCCGGGAGAGGGTCACACCATATATTTT
TRBV15	-	TRBD1	TRBJ1-4	CATSSVGQGDGDNEKLFF	TGTGCCACCAGCAGCGTGGGACAGGGGGACGGGGATAATGAAAAACTGTTTTTT
TRBV28	-	TRBD1	TRBJ2-5	CASSLPRTGVETQYF	TGTGCCAGCAGTTTACCCCGGACAGGGGTCGAGACCCAGTACTTC